Following are 5 T cell receptor beta chains from one sample sequenced in a study of tissue T cells after allogeneic stem cell transplantation. Sequenced by immunoSEQ multiplex PCR; TCRdb stores in-frame clones only, minus some. The data show 42,000 or so clones, about nine tenths seen once. This specimen consisted of blood, obtained before transplantation. These receptors all come from a woman aged 40-75 years who later had graft-versus-host disease after an allogeneic stem cell transplant.

The chain links TRBV7-2 to TRBJ2-1, with TRBD2 identical over 11 bases. Unmatched junction bases numbered 1, after V lost 1 base and J lost 5 bases. From germline, CDR1 is SGHTA and CDR2 FQGNSA. CDR3 size: 15 residues. CDR3 sequence reads: CASSLGLAGNNEQFF. The CDR3 DNA reads as TGTGCCAGCAGCTTAGGACTAGCGGGGAACAATGAGCAGTTCTTC.

This chain connects TRBV5-4 to TRBJ2-3; 13 nucleotides align to TRBD2. After removal of 5 bases from V and 4 bases from J, the junction contained 7 bases not matched to a gene. CDR3 size: 16 residues. Germline V gene sequence: CDR1 SGHNT, CDR2 YYREEE (reference sequence). The CDR3 DNA is TGTGCCAGCAGACCCCGGACTAGCGGGAGTGCAGATACGCAGTATTTT. Translation: CASRPRTSGSADTQYF.

The chain has TRBV9 and TRBJ2-1; unclear D gene. Germline CDR1 is SGDLS and CDR2 is YYNGEE. This CDR3 is built from 17 residues. With 1 base removed from V and 6 bases from J, the gap between germline ends came to 20 bases. CDR3: CASSVNPSRPPFNEQFF. In DNA, the CDR3 is TGTGCCAGCAGCGTAAATCCTTCGAGACCCCCCTTCAATGAGCAGTTCTTC. Looking up the rest from reference TRBV9 and TRBJ2-1 gives the full variable domain: DSGVTQTPKHLITATGQRVTLRCSPRSGDLSVYWYQQSLDQGLQFLIQYYNGEERAKGNILERFSAQQFPDLHSELNLSSLELGDSALYFCASSVNPSRPPFNEQFFGPGTRLTVL.

The chain combines TRBV5-4 with TRBJ2-4, with 8 bases aligning to TRBD2. The CDR3 totals 16 residues. Germline CDR1 and CDR2: SGHNT and YYREEE (reference sequence). The trim removed 4 bases at V and 6 bases at J, leaving 12 bases unmatched. The CDR3 loop reads CASSPGAGASANIQYF. In DNA form, the CDR3 reads TGTGCCAGCAGCCCTGGAGCGGGAGCTTCGGCAAACATTCAGTACTTC.

The rearrangement uses TRBV7-3 and TRBJ2-2; 9 bases are a match to TRBD2. This CDR3 spans 15 amino acids. The V segment lost 5 bases and the J segment 1 base; nucleotides outside the gene matches: 2. The germline gives CDR1 SGHTA, CDR2 FQGTGA. CDR3 in amino acids: CASSPTSGNTGELFF. The CDR3 coding sequence is TGTGCCAGCAGCCCGACTAGCGGGAACACCGGGGAGCTGTTTTTT.